This T cell receptor beta chain derives from a study of post-analysis software for immune sequencing data. As for the study in general: Several disease courses (relapsing-remitting, secondary progressive and progressive-relapsing) of multiple sclerosis were included. Regarding the study as a whole: F-measure co-clustering was strong for batch-matched samples. Multiple sclerosis patients had significantly lower normalized Chao1 diversity than controls.

This clonotype occurred a few times. Its antigen is not known. Tagging with unique molecular identifiers was a feature of the TCR beta cDNA libraries. Each CDR3 protein is one row after TCRdb ran MiXCR on the PCR reads. This sample has about 500,000 distinct CDR3 sequences, with 45% found just once. The sample comprised blood. The clonotype originates from a girl under 18 with multiple sclerosis.

CDR3 DNA: TGTGCCAGCAGCGACCTCCCAGGGGGCTACGAGCAGTACTTC. The encoded protein is CASSDLPGGYEQYF. The chain couples TRBV6-2 or TRBV6-3 to TRBJ2-7, with 7 bases fitting TRBD1. The CDR3 runs to 14 residues. From germline, CDR1 is MNHEY and CDR2 SVGEGT. J gave up 3 bases and V 6 bases, and 8 bases lay outside the gene matches.